The entry below describes one T cell receptor beta chain. Antigen specificity is unknown. The sample originates from a study of monozygotic twins with cystic fibrosis. Study conclusions and caveats: Clonality was generally low (median approximately 0.0088), higher in the most severe patients. Monozygotic CF twin pairs shared significantly more nucleotide-identical clonotypes than unrelated CF individuals did. No link emerged between shared CDR3 counts and age, concordance or severity.

Method: immunoSEQ multiplex PCR; TCRdb's copy keeps in-frame clones and lacks some. The data show 15,000 to 25,000 clones, 75% to 95% seen once. The source is a girl between 2 and 10 years old with cystic fibrosis. The specimen sequenced was blood.

The CDR3 DNA reads as TGTGCCAGCAGCTTAAGGGGGACTGAAGCTTTCTTT. Encoded protein: CASSLRGTEAFF. The rearrangement joins TRBV7-2 to TRBJ1-1; D possibly corresponds to TRBD1 (6 bases). This CDR3 has 12 residues. Germline V CDR1 and CDR2: SGHTA, FQGNSA. V shed 2 bases and J shed 5 bases, with 6 bases lying between them.